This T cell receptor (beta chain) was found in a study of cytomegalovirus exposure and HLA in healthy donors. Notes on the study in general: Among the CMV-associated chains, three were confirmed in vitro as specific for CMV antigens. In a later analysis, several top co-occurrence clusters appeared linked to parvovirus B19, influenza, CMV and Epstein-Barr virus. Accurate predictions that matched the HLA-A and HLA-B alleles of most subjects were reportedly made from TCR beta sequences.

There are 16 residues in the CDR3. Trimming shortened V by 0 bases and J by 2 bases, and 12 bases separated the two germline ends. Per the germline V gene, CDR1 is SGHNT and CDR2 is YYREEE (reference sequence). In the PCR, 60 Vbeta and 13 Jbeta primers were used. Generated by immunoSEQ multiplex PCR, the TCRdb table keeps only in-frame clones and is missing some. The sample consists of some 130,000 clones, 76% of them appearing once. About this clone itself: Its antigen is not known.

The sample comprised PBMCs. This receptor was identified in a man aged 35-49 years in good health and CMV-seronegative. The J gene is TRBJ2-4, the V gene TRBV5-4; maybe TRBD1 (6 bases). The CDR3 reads CASSLEQGVTKNIQYF. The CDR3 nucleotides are TGTGCCAGCAGCTTGGAACAGGGTGTAACCAAAAACATTCAGTACTTC.